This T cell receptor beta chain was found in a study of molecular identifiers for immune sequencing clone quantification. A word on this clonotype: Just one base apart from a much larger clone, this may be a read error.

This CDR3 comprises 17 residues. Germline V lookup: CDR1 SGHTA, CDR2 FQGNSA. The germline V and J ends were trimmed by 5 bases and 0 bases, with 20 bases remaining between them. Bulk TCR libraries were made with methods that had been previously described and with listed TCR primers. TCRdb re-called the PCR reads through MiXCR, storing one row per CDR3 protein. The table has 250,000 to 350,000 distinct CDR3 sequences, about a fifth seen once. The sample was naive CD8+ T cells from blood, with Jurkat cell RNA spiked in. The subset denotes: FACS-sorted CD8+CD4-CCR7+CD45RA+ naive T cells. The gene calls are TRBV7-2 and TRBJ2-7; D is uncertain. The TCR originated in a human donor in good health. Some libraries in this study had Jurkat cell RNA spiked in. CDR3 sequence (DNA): TGTGCCAGCAGCCCCGAACGTCTTGGCCTCAGCTCCTACGAGCAGTACTTC. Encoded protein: CASSPERLGLSSYEQYF. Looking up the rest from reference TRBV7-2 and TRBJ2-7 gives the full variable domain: GAGVSQSPSNKVTEKGKDVELRCDPISGHTALYWYRQSLGQGLEFLIYFQGNSAPDKSGLPSDRFSAERTGGSVSTLTIQRTQQEDSAVYLCASSPERLGLSSYEQYFGPGTRLTVT.